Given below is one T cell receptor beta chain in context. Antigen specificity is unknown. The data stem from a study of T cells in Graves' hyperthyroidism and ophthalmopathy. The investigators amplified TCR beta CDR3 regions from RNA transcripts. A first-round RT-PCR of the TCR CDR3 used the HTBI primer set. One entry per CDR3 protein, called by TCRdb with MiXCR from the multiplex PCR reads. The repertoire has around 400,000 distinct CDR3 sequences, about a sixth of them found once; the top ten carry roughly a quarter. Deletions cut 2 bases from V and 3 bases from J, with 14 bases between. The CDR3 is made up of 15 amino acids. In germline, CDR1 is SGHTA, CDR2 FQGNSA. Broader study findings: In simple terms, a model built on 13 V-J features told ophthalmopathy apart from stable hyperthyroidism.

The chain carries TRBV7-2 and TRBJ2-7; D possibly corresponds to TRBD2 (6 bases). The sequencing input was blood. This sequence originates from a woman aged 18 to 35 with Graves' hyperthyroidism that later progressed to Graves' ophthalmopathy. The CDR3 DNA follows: TGTGCCAGCAGCTTATTGGCGGGAACTAACTACGAGCAGTACTTC. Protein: CASSLLAGTNYEQYF.